This T cell receptor beta chain was observed in a study of blood T cell repertoires in COVID-19. The wider study: There were acute and convalescent COVID-19 samples, and they came from the United States, Italy and Spain. Sources were T cells, B-cell-depleted T cells, or PBMCs; the material itself was cDNA or gDNA.

Authors' methods: The authors estimated nucleated cell counts from reference gene primer amplification. The protocol was immunoSEQ multiplex PCR, while the TCRdb copy is restricted to in-frame clones and leaves out a portion. V, J and clone size reflect that table, while D and trimming were determined from the DNA. This sample has around 400,000 clones, with 70% to 90% found just once. The CDR3 covers 13 residues. After removal of 7 bases from V and 2 bases from J, the junction contained 3 bases not matched to a gene. Per the germline V gene, CDR1 is SNHLY and CDR2 is FYNNEI. The sequencing sample was made of peripheral blood. The sequence derives from a man aged 40-50 years with acute or convalescent COVID-19. The chain is built from TRBV2 and TRBJ2-7; 9 bases fit TRBD1. As DNA, the CDR3 is TGTGCCAGCACTGGGGACAGGGCCTACGAGCAGTACTTC. It yields the protein CASTGDRAYEQYF. The complete variable domain, with remaining parts taken from reference TRBV2 and TRBJ2-7, reads EPEVTQTPSHQVTQMGQEVILRCVPISNHLYFYWYRQILGQKVEFLVSFYNNEISEKSEIFDDQFSVERPDGSNFTLKIRSTKLEDSAMYFCASTGDRAYEQYFGPGTRLTVT.